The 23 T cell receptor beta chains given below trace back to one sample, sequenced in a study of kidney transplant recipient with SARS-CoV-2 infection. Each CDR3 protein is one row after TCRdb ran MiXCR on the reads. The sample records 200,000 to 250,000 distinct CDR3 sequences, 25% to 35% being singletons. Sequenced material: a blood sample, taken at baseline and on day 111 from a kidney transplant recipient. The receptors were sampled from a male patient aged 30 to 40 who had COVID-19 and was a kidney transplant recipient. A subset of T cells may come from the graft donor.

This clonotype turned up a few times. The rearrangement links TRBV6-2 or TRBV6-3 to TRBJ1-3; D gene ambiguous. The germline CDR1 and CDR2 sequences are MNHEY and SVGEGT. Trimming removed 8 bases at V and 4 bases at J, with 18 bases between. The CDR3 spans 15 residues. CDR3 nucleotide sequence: TGTGCCAGCGGCCGGGAAACCCAGGCGGGAAACACCATATATTTT. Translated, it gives CASGRETQAGNTIYF.

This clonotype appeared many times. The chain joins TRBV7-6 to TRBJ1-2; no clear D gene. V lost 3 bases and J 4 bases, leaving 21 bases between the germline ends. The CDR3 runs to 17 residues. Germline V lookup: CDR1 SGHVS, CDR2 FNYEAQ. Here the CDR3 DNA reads TGTGCCAGCAGCTTTCTCCCTGAATCTCGAAAGACCTATGGCTACACCTTC. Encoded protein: CASSFLPESRKTYGYTF. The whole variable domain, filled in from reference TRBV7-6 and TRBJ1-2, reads GAGVSQSPRYKVTKRGQDVALRCDPISGHVSLYWYRQALGQGPEFLTYFNYEAQQDKSGLPNDRFSAERPEGSISTLTIQRTEQRDSAMYRCASSFLPESRKTYGYTFGSGTRLTVV.

CDR3 coding DNA: TGCGCCAGCAGCGCGAGCGGGACAGTCAGCACAGATACGCAGTATTTT. This gives the protein CASSASGTVSTDTQYF. This chain connects TRBV10-1 to TRBJ2-3; D may match TRBD1 or TRBD2 (7 bases each). The germline V gene encodes CDR1 WNHNN and CDR2 SYGVQD (reference sequence). Trimming shortened V by 6 bases and J by 0 bases, and 16 bases separated the two germline ends. The CDR3 length is 16 residues.

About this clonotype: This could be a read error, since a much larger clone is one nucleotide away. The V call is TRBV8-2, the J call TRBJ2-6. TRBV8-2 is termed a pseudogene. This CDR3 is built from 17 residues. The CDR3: CGRRQRITQSRANVLAF. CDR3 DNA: TGTGGCAGACGTCAGAGGATAACACAAAGTCGGGCCAACGTCCTGGCTTTC.

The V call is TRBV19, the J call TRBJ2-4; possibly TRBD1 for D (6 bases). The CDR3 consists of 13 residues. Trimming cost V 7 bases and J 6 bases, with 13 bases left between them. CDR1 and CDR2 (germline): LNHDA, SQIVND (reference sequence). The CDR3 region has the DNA TGTGCCAGTATCGCACAGGGCGGAAACATTCAGTACTTC. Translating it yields CASIAQGGNIQYF.

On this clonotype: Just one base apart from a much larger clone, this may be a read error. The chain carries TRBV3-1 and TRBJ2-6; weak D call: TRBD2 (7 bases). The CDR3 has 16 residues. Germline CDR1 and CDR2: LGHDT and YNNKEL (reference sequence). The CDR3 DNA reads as TGTGCCAGCAGCCCAAGGGGGGGGGCTGGGGCCAACGTCCCGACTTTC. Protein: CASSPRGGAGANVPTF. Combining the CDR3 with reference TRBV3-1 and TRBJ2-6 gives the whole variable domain DTAVSQTPKYLVTQMGNDKSIKCEQNLGHDTMYWYKQDSKKFLKIMFSYNNKELIINETVPNRFSPKSPDKAHLNLHINSLELGDSAVYFCASSPRGGAGANVPTFGAGSRLTVL.

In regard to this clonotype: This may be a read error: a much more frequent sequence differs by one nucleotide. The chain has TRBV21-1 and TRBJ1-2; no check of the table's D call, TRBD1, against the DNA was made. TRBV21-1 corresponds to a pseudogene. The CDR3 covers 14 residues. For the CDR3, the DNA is TGTGCCAGCAGCAATAGGTCGGGAATCTATGGCAACACCTTC. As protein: CASSNRSGIYGNTF.

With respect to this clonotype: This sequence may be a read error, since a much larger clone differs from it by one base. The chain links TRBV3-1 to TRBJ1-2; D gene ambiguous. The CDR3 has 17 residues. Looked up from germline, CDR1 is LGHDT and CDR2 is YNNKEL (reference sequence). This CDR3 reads CASSERVTLRKTYGYAF. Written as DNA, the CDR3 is TGTGCCAGCAGCGAGCGTGTCACCCTTCGAAAGACCTATGGCTACGCCTTC.

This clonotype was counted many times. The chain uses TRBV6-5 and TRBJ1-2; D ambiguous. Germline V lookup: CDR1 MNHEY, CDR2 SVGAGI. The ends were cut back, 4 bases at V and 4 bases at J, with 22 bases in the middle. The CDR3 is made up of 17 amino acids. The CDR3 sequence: CASSFARGGRKTYGYTF. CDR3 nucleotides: TGTGCCAGCAGTTTTGCAAGAGGTGGGAGAAAGACCTATGGCTACACCTTC.

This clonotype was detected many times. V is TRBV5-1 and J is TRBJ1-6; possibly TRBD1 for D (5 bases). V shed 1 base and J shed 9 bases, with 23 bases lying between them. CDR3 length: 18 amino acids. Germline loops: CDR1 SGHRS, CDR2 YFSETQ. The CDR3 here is CASSLWGEVFPKSSPLHF. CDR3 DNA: TGCGCCAGCAGCTTGTGGGGGGAGGTATTCCCAAAATCTTCACCCCTCCACTTT.

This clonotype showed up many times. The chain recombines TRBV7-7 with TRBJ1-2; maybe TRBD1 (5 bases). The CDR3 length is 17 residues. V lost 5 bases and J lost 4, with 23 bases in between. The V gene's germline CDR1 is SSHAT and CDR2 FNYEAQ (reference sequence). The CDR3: CASSTTGKCRKTYGYTF. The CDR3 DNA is TGTGCCAGCAGCACTACAGGTAAGTGCCGAAAGACCTATGGCTACACCTTC.

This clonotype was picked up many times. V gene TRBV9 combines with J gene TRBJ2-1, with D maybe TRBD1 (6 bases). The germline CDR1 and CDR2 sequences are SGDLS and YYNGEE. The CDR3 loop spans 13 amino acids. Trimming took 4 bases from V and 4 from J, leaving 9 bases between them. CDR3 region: CASSKGQYNEQFF. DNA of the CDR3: TGTGCCAGCAGCAAGGGACAATACAATGAGCAGTTCTTC.

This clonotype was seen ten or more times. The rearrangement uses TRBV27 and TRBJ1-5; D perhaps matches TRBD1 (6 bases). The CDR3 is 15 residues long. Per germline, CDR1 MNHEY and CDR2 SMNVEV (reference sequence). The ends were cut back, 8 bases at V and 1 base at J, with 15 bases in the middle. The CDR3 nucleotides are TGTGCCAGCGGGGGACCGGGGGGCAGCAATCAGCCCCAGCATTTT. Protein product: CASGGPGGSNQPQHF.

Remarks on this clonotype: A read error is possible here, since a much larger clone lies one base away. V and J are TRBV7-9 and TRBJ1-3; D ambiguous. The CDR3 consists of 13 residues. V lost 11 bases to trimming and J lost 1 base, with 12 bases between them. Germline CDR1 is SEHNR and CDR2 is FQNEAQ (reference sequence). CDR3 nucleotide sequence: TGTGCCGGCCGGGCGGGGTCTGGAAACACCATATATTTT. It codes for CAGRAGSGNTIYF. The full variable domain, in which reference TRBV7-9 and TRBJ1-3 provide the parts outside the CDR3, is DTGVSQNPRHKITKRGQNVTFRCDPISEHNRLYWYRQTLGQGPEFLTYFQNEAQLEKSRLLSDRFSAERPKGSFSTLEIQRTEQGDSAMYLCAGRAGSGNTIYFGEGSWLTVV.

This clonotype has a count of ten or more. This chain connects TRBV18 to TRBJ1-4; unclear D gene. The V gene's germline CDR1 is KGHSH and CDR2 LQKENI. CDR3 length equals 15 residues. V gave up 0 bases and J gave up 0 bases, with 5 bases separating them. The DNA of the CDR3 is TGTGCCAGCTCACCACCGCGAGCAACTAATGAAAAACTGTTTTTT. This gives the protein CASSPPRATNEKLFF. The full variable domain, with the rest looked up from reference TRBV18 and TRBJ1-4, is NAGVMQNPRHLVRRRGQEARLRCSPMKGHSHVYWYRQLPEEGLKFMVYLQKENIIDESGMPKERFSAEFPKEGPSILRIQQVVRGDSAAYFCASSPPRATNEKLFFGSGTQLSVL.

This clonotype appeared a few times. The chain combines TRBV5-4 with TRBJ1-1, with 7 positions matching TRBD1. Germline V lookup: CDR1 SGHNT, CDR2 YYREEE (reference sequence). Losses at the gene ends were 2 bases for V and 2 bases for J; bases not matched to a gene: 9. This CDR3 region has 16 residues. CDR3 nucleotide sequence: TGTGCCAGCAGCTTCCCAACCGGACAGGTAAACACTGAAGCTTTCTTT. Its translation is CASSFPTGQVNTEAFF. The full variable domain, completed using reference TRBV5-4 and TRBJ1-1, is ETGVTQSPTHLIKTRGQQVTLRCSSQSGHNTVSWYQQALGQGPQFIFQYYREEENGRGNFPPRFSGLQFPNYSSELNVNALELDDSALYLCASSFPTGQVNTEAFFGQGTRLTVV.

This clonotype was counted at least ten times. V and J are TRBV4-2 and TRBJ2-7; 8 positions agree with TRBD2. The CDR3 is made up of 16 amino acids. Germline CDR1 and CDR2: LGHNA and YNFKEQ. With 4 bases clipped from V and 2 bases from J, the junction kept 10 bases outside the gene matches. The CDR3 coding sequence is TGTGCCAGCAGCCCCCTCGCCGGGGGGGACACCTACGAGCAGTACTTC. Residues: CASSPLAGGDTYEQYF.

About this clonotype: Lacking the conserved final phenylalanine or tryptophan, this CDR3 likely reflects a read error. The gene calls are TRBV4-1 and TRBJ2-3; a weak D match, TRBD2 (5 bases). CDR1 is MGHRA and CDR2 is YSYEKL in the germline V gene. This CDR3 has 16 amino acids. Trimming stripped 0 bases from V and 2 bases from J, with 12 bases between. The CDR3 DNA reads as TGCGCCAGCAGCCAAGACAAGGAGGAACCCACAGATACGCAGTATTCT. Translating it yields CASSQDKEEPTDTQYS.

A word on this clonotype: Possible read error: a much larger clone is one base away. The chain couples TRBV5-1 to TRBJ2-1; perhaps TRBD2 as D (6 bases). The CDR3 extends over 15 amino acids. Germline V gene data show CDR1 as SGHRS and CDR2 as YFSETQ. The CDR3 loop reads CTSSLGGTSGNEQFF. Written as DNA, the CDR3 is TGCACCAGCAGCTTGGGCGGGACCTCAGGGAATGAGCAGTTCTTC.

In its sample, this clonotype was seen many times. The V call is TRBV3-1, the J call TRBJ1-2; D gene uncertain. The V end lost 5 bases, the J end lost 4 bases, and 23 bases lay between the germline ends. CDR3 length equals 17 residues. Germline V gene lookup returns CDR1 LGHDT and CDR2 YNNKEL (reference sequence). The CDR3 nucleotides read TGTGCCAGCAGCATGTGTGGCACCCTTCGAAAGACCTATGGCTACACCTTC. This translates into CASSMCGTLRKTYGYTF.

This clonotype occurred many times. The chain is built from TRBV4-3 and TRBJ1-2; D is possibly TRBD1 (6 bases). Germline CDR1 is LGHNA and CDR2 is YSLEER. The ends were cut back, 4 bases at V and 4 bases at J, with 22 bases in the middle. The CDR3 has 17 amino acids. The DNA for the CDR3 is TGCGCCAGCAGCCTAAAGACAGGACGTCGAAAGACCTATGGCTACACCTTC. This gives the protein CASSLKTGRRKTYGYTF.

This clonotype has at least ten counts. DNA for the CDR3: TGTGCCAGCAGCGCCTGGGGCGTAGAAAAACTGTTTTTT. Translation gives CASSAWGVEKLFF. This chain joins TRBV5-6 and TRBJ1-4; TRBD1 is a possible D gene (5 bases). The germline V gene has CDR1 SGHDT and CDR2 YYEEEE. The length of the CDR3 is 13 residues. V shed 4 bases and J shed 8 bases, with 12 bases lying between them.

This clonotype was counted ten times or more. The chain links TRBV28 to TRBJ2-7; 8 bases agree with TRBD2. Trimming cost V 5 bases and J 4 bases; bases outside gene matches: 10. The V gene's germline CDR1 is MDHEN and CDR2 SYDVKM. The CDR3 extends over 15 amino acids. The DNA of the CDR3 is TGTGCCAGCAGTAAACCCCGGGAGGGGAATTACGAGCAGTACTTC. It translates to CASSKPREGNYEQYF.